These 9 T cell receptor beta chains share one sample of origin, sequenced in a study of T cells in Graves' hyperthyroidism and ophthalmopathy. Amplified TCR beta CDR3 regions came from RNA transcripts. HTBI primers were the set used in a first-round RT-PCR of the TCR CDR3. TCRdb itself ran the multiplex PCR reads through MiXCR, one entry per CDR3 protein. The repertoire has hundreds of thousands of distinct CDR3 sequences, about a fifth of them found once; the top ten carry around 4%. The sequenced sample consisted of blood. These receptors were taken from a woman in her late teens or twenties with Graves' hyperthyroidism.

This clonotype was seen repeatedly, ten times or more. The V gene is TRBV20-1, the J gene TRBJ1-5; D is undetermined. Germline V lookup: CDR1 DFQATT, CDR2 SNEGSKA (reference sequence). This CDR3 has 16 residues. V was clipped by 0 bases and J by 2 bases, with 14 bases between them. The CDR3 DNA reads TGCAGTGCTAGAGACCCTGGACCCATGGGCAATCAGCCCCAGCATTTT. It codes for CSARDPGPMGNQPQHF.

In its sample, this clonotype was seen many times. The chain couples TRBV28 to TRBJ2-5, with 7 bases that match TRBD1. The V and J ends lost 5 bases and 4 bases, in that order; junction bases with no gene match: 4. In germline, CDR1 is MDHEN, CDR2 SYDVKM. The CDR3 sequence is 13 residues long. CDR3 residues: CASSLGTVETQYF. CDR3 nucleotides: TGTGCCAGCAGTCTCGGGACAGTAGAGACCCAGTACTTC.

In the case of this clonotype: A much larger clone sits a single nucleotide away, making a read error possible. The chain is built from TRBV6-5 and TRBJ2-4; TRBD1 aligns across 9 bases. The CDR3 runs 14 residues. Germline loops: CDR1 MNHEY, CDR2 SVGAGI. CDR3 protein: CASSSGQGWYIKYF. The CDR3 nucleotides are TGTGCCAGCAGTTCGGGACAGGGTTGGTACATTAAGTACTTC.

The rearrangement uses TRBV5-1 and TRBJ2-5; 12 bases are a match to TRBD2. Germline-derived CDR1 and CDR2 are SGHRS and YFSETQ. V shed 4 bases and J 3 bases; nucleotides not matched to a gene: 7. The CDR3 runs to 16 residues. The CDR3 spells CASSPGRLAGEETQYF. For the CDR3, the DNA is TGCGCCAGCAGCCCTGGAAGACTAGCGGGGGAAGAGACCCAGTACTTC.

This clonotype appeared many times. V gene TRBV7-8 combines with J gene TRBJ1-3, with 8 bases lining up with TRBD1. J was trimmed by 4 bases and V by 5 bases; bases with no gene match: 4. The CDR3 is made up of 14 amino acids. Germline CDR1 is SGHVS and CDR2 is FQNEAQ. The CDR3 region has the DNA TGTGCCAGCAGCCAGGGGACAGGAGGAAACACCATATATTTT. It translates to CASSQGTGGNTIYF.

In its sample, this clonotype was seen a few times. The chain uses TRBV18 and TRBJ2-7; TRBD1 agrees at 8 bases. The CDR3 consists of 15 residues. V was clipped by 3 bases and J by 6 bases; unmatched bases: 10. The germline gives CDR1 KGHSH, CDR2 LQKENI. The CDR3 nucleotides are TGTGCCAGCTCACCCCGGGACGACAGGGGCTTCGAGCAGTACTTC. It translates to CASSPRDDRGFEQYF.

At least ten counts were recorded for this clonotype. The chain recombines TRBV15 with TRBJ2-5; the D gene could be TRBD1 or TRBD2 (6 bases each). The CDR3 covers 14 residues. Germline V gene data show CDR1 as LNHNV and CDR2 as YYDKDF (reference sequence). Trimming took off 5 bases at V and 0 bases at J, with 10 bases between the two ends. The CDR3 DNA sequence: TGTGCCACCAGCTCCCGGGGGCACCAAGAGACCCAGTACTTC. This gives the protein CATSSRGHQETQYF.

This clonotype was counted at least ten times. This chain joins TRBV5-1 and TRBJ1-1; maybe TRBD1 (6 bases). The CDR3 spans 15 residues. The germline gives CDR1 SGHRS, CDR2 YFSETQ. V was clipped by 4 bases and J by 4 bases, with 17 bases between them. As DNA, the CDR3 is TGCGCCAGCAGCCCCCTTGGGGGGCGGGTCACTGAAGCTTTCTTT. Its translation is CASSPLGGRVTEAFF.

This clonotype was recorded many times. V is TRBV20-1 and J is TRBJ2-2; D is perhaps TRBD1 or TRBD2 (5 bases each). Germline CDR1 DFQATT, CDR2 SNEGSKA (reference sequence). The CDR3 extends over 15 amino acids. Deletions cut 0 bases from V and 1 base from J, with 9 bases between. CDR3: CSARDWGKNTGELFF. DNA for the CDR3: TGCAGTGCTAGAGACTGGGGGAAGAACACCGGGGAGCTGTTTTTT.